One and the same sample provided the 25 T cell receptor beta chains below, sequenced in a study of T-cell reconstitution after alpha-beta-depleted transplantation in children. Library preparation (for TCRbeta) was performed with unique molecular identifiers. TCRdb processed the PCR reads anew with MiXCR; each CDR3 protein has one entry. The sample lists 450,000 to 600,000 distinct CDR3 sequences; roughly 10% were seen once. Material: PBMCs, obtained before TCRalphabeta/CD19-depleted stem cell transplant. These receptors all stem from a child aged 2 to 9 with inherited bone marrow failure, due to receive a stem cell transplant.

Comment on this clonotype: The junction differs from germline at one of its ends, possibly a read error. V usage is TRBV7-2 and J usage is TRBJ2-7; 9 bases match TRBD1. The CDR3 contains 14 residues. Germline CDR1 is SGHTA and CDR2 is FQGNSA. The CDR3 DNA reads as TGTGCCATCAGCCCTCACGGGACAGGGTACGAGCAGTACTTC. Its protein product is CAISPHGTGYEQYF.

This sequence joins TRBV20-1 and TRBJ1-2; maybe TRBD1 (5 bases). The germline V gene has CDR1 DFQATT and CDR2 SNEGSKA (reference sequence). Trimming shortened V by 1 base and J by 0 bases, and 15 bases separated the two germline ends. The CDR3 is 16 amino acids. The CDR3 region is CSARAGGTGANYGYTF. DNA for the CDR3: TGCAGTGCTAGAGCAGGCGGGACCGGGGCTAACTATGGCTACACCTTC.

This clonotype was seen a handful of times. The chain recombines TRBV20-1 with TRBJ2-7; 8 positions agree with TRBD1. This CDR3 comprises 14 residues. The trim removed 4 bases at V and 3 bases at J, leaving 8 bases unmatched. Germline V gene sequence: CDR1 DFQATT, CDR2 SNEGSKA (reference sequence). CDR3 loop: CSAKQGGPYYEQYF. CDR3 DNA: TGCAGTGCTAAACAGGGGGGCCCATACTACGAGCAGTACTTC.

As to this clonotype: Possible read error: a much larger clone is one base away. The chain is built from TRBV4-2 and TRBJ2-1; TRBD2 matches 9 bases. The CDR3 sequence is 16 residues long. Per the germline V gene, CDR1 is LGHNA and CDR2 is YNFKEQ. The DNA of the CDR3 is TGTGCCAGCAGCCCGCCCAATCTAGCGGGATATGATGAGAAGTTCTTC. Translated, it gives CASSPPNLAGYDEKFF.

The V and J genes are TRBV6-4 and TRBJ1-2; D not certain. The CDR3 contains 19 residues. Germline V CDR1 and CDR2: MRHNA, SNTAGT. CDR3 region: CTFSPRAWGPINSNYGYTF. Here the CDR3 DNA reads TGTACCTTCTCTCCTCGGGCTTGGGGTCCGATCAACTCTAACTATGGCTACACCTTC.

This clonotype has at least ten counts. The genes are TRBV28 and TRBJ2-2; D is possibly TRBD2 (5 bases). With 7 bases removed from V and 5 bases from J, the gap between germline ends came to 8 bases. The CDR3 has 12 residues. CDR1 and CDR2 from the germline V gene are MDHEN and SYDVKM. The CDR3: CASTTGTGELFF. CDR3 DNA: TGTGCCAGCACCACGGGAACCGGGGAGCTGTTTTTT.

As regards this clonotype: The junction differs from germline at one of its ends, possibly a read error. The chain uses TRBV28 and TRBJ2-7; D might be TRBD1 (5 bases). This CDR3 region has 11 residues. The germline gives CDR1 MDHEN, CDR2 SYDVKM. CDR3 protein: CASSWGYELYF. The CDR3 DNA follows: TGTGCCAGCAGCTGGGGCTACGAGCTGTACTTC.

This chain links TRBV2 with TRBJ2-2; 9 positions match TRBD2. J was trimmed by 7 bases and V by 6 bases; bases with no gene match: 6. Germline assignment: CDR1 SNHLY and CDR2 FYNNEI. The CDR3 has 14 amino acids. The CDR3 DNA sequence: TGTGCCAGCAGAGGGACTAGCCAAGTCGGGGAGCTGTTTTTT. This translates into CASRGTSQVGELFF.

This clonotype was detected many times. The chain uses TRBV11-2 and TRBJ2-3, with 16 bases aligning to TRBD2. CDR3 length: 18 residues. With 1 base clipped from V and 4 bases from J, the junction kept 5 bases outside the gene matches. Germline CDR1 and CDR2: SGHAT and FQNNGV. The CDR3 DNA is TGTGCCAGCAGCTTAGGGGGACTAGCGGGAGGGATACCAGATACGCAGTATTTT. Amino acid sequence: CASSLGGLAGGIPDTQYF.

This clonotype occurred a few times. J is TRBJ2-1 and V is TRBV30; TRBD2 agrees at 9 bases. Per germline, CDR1 GTSNPN and CDR2 SVGIG (reference sequence). V trimming: 3 bases; J trimming: 10 bases; junction bases outside the gene matches: 31. The CDR3 loop spans 21 amino acids. Here the CDR3 reads CAWSPPRRREGRSFPSEEQFF. CDR3 DNA sequence: TGTGCCTGGAGCCCCCCGCGGAGGCGGGAGGGCCGGTCGTTCCCCTCAGAGGAGCAGTTCTTC. The variable domain in full, with the rest retrieved from reference TRBV30 and TRBJ2-1, is SQTIHQWPATLVQPVGSPLSLECTVEGTSNPNLYWYRQAAGRGLQLLFYSVGIGQISSEVPQNLSASRPQDRQFILSSKKLLLSDSGFYLCAWSPPRRREGRSFPSEEQFFGPGTRLTVL.

This clonotype came up many times. The J gene is TRBJ1-5, the V gene TRBV4-3; D gene unclear. The germline CDR1 and CDR2 sequences are LGHNA and YSLEER. This CDR3 comprises 14 residues. Trimming took off 8 bases at V and 7 bases at J, with 18 bases between the two ends. The CDR3 spells CASAPGLGRQPQHF. The CDR3 nucleotides are TGCGCCAGCGCCCCTGGGCTAGGGCGGCAGCCCCAGCATTTT.

The rearrangement links TRBV20-1 to TRBJ2-7; 8 nucleotides match TRBD2. The CDR3 totals 15 residues. CDR1 and CDR2 (germline): DFQATT, SNEGSKA (reference sequence). With V trimmed by 4 bases and J by 3 bases, 11 bases remained unmatched. The CDR3 region has the DNA TGCAGTGCTAACCCCGTAGCGGGGAGAATCTACGAGCAGTACTTC. Amino acids: CSANPVAGRIYEQYF.

At least ten counts were recorded for this clonotype. The gene calls are TRBV6-5 and TRBJ1-1; perhaps TRBD1 as D (6 bases). There are 14 residues in the CDR3. The germline V gene encodes CDR1 MNHEY and CDR2 SVGAGI. Trimming shortened V by 4 bases and J by 1 base, and 10 bases separated the two germline ends. The CDR3 DNA reads as TGTGCCAGCAGTTGGCAGGGGCCGAACACTGAAGCTTTCTTT. Translating it yields CASSWQGPNTEAFF.

J is TRBJ2-3 and V is TRBV4-1; 7 bases line up with TRBD1. Germline-derived CDR1 and CDR2 are MGHRA and YSYEKL. The CDR3 is 15 amino acids. Trimming at V came to 3 bases and at J to 5 bases, leaving 8 bases not matched to a gene. The CDR3 DNA reads as TGCGCCAGCAGCCACCCCGGGACAGTAATAGATACGCAGTATTTT. This encodes CASSHPGTVIDTQYF.

Ten or more counts support this clonotype. V usage is TRBV6-2 or TRBV6-3 and J usage is TRBJ2-1, with TRBD2 identical over 9 bases. The CDR3 extends over 16 amino acids. With 5 bases clipped from V and 8 bases from J, the junction kept 13 bases outside the gene matches. From germline, CDR1 is MNHEY and CDR2 SVGEGT. CDR3: CASSLRLAAWGDEQFF. The DNA of the CDR3 is TGTGCCAGCAGTCTCCGACTAGCGGCCTGGGGCGATGAGCAGTTCTTC.

This clonotype was seen ten or more times. The chain is built from TRBV6-6 and TRBJ2-1, with TRBD1 matching over 7 bases. The CDR3 has 13 amino acids. With 5 bases clipped from V and 7 bases from J, the junction kept 5 bases outside the gene matches. Germline-derived CDR1 and CDR2 are MNHNY and SVGAGI (reference sequence). This CDR3 is CASSIQGFNEQFF. The CDR3 DNA reads TGTGCCAGCAGTATACAGGGGTTTAATGAGCAGTTCTTC.

The sample holds a few counts of this clonotype. The rearrangement links TRBV20-1 to TRBJ2-1, with 12 positions matching TRBD2. The J segment lost 7 bases and the V segment lost 3 bases, leaving 16 bases of the junction unmatched. The germline CDR1 and CDR2 sequences are DFQATT and SNEGSKA (reference sequence). The CDR3 loop spans 18 amino acids. As DNA, the CDR3 is TGCAGTGCTAGCGGGCTAGCGGGAGGGCCCCATGTGAGGAATGAGCAGTTCTTC. Amino acid sequence: CSASGLAGGPHVRNEQFF.

This clonotype was seen a few times. The V call is TRBV5-1, the J call TRBJ1-2; tentatively, D is TRBD1 (6 bases). Trimming stripped 7 bases from V and 2 bases from J, with 15 bases between. The CDR3 consists of 14 residues. Germline V lookup: CDR1 SGHRS, CDR2 YFSETQ. The CDR3 DNA is TGCGCCAGCCACCAGGGGTCCATGAACTATGGCTACACCTTC. Protein: CASHQGSMNYGYTF.

In its sample, this clonotype was seen many times. The chain employs TRBV7-8 and TRBJ1-6, with a possible D match to TRBD1 (5 bases). With 4 bases removed from V and 2 bases from J, the gap between germline ends came to 9 bases. The CDR3 spans 15 residues. CDR1 is SGHVS, CDR2 FQNEAQ, per germline. The CDR3 is CASSYRGPYNSPLHF. The CDR3 DNA reads as TGTGCCAGCAGCTACCGGGGACCCTATAATTCACCCCTCCACTTT. Complete variable domain (other parts from reference TRBV7-8 and TRBJ1-6): GAGVSQSPRYKVAKRGQDVALRCDPISGHVSLFWYQQALGQGPEFLTYFQNEAQLDKSGLPSDRFFAERPEGSVSTLKIQRTQQEDSAVYLCASSYRGPYNSPLHFGNGTRLTVT.

The V call is TRBV27, the J call TRBJ2-1; 8 bases match TRBD2. This CDR3 is built from 17 residues. V shed 5 bases, J shed 4 bases, and the junction held 13 bases outside the gene matches. CDR1 MNHEY and CDR2 SMNVEV come from the germline V gene (reference sequence). In nucleotides, the CDR3 is TGTGCCAGCAGTGGGGGGGGAGGCGGGGGGACTTACAATGAGCAGTTCTTC. Translated: CASSGGGGGGTYNEQFF.

This clonotype has at least ten counts. The gene calls are TRBV29-1 and TRBJ2-7; TRBD1 or TRBD2 may be the D gene (5 bases each). The germline gives CDR1 SQVTM, CDR2 ANQGSEA. Trimming took 0 bases from V and 4 from J, leaving 16 bases between them. This CDR3 spans 15 amino acids. CDR3: CSVEDLQGDLYEQYF. CDR3 bases: TGCAGCGTTGAAGATCTTCAGGGAGACTTATACGAGCAGTACTTC.

At least ten counts were recorded for this clonotype. The chain joins TRBV6-5 to TRBJ2-2; perhaps TRBD2 as D (6 bases). CDR3 length equals 14 residues. CDR1 is MNHEY, CDR2 SVGAGI, per germline. V lost 2 bases and J lost 4, with 8 bases in between. The CDR3 is CASSYRGSTGELFF. The DNA of the CDR3 is TGTGCCAGCAGTTACCGGGGGAGCACCGGGGAGCTGTTTTTT.

This clonotype was detected ten times or more. V is TRBV28 and J is TRBJ1-6, with 7 bases that match TRBD1. This CDR3 has 14 amino acids. Germline V gives CDR1 MDHEN, CDR2 SYDVKM. The V gene end was trimmed by 5 bases and the J gene end by 7 bases; junction bases not matched to a gene: 5. CDR3 loop: CASSPGTDNSPLHF. The CDR3 coding sequence is TGTGCCAGCAGTCCGGGGACAGACAATTCACCCCTCCACTTT.

This clonotype has at least ten counts. The rearrangement uses TRBV4-3 and TRBJ1-2; no definite D call. The CDR3 sequence is 14 residues long. The germline gives CDR1 LGHNA, CDR2 YSLEER. V lost 0 bases and J lost 2, with 7 bases in between. This CDR3 is CASSQDFINYGYTF. The CDR3 DNA reads TGCGCCAGCAGCCAAGATTTCATAAACTATGGCTACACCTTC.

This clonotype was found a few times. The chain recombines TRBV27 with TRBJ2-1; TRBD1 aligns across 7 bases. The CDR3 has 13 amino acids. The germline CDR1 and CDR2 sequences are MNHEY and SMNVEV (reference sequence). J gave up 8 bases and V 8 bases, and 9 bases lay outside the gene matches. The CDR3 loop reads CASQGTARYEQFF. Written as DNA, the CDR3 is TGTGCCAGCCAAGGGACAGCGCGGTATGAGCAGTTCTTC.